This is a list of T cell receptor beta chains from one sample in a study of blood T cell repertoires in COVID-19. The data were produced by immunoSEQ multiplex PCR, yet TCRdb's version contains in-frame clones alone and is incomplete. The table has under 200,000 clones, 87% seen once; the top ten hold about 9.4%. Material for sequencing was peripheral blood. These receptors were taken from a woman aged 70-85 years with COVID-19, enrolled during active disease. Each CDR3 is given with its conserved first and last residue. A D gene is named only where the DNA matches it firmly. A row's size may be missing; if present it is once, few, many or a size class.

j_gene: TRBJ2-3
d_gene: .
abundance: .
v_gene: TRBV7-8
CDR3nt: TGTGCCAGCAGCCTGATAACCGGGACGCAGTATTTT
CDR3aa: CASSLITGTQYF

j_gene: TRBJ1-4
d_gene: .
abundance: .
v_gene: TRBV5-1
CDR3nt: TGCGCCAGCAGCCCGCGGTCTGCAACTAATGAAAAACTGTTTTTT
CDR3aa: CASSPRSATNEKLFF

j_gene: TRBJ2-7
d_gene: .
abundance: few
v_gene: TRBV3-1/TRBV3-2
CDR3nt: TGTGCCAGCAGCCAAGCGTCTAGCCGGGGCGAGCAGTACTTC
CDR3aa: CASSQASSRGEQYF

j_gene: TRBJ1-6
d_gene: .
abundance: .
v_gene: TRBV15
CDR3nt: TGTGCCACCAGCAGAGGGGGGCGCGGTAATTCACCCCTCCACTTT
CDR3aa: CATSRGGRGNSPLHF

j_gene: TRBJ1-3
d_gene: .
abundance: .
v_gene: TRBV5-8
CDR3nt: TGTGCCAGCAGCCTTGGTGAGGTTTCTGGAAACACCATATATTTT
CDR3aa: CASSLGEVSGNTIYF

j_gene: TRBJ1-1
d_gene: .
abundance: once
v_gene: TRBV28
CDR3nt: TGTGCCAGCAGTCCATGGGACACCGCCTTGGGCACTGAAGCTTTCTTT
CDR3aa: CASSPWDTALGTEAFF

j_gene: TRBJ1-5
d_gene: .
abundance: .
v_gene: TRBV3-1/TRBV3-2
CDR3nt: TGTGCCAGCAGCCAAGAAACGGGGAATCAGCCCCAGCATTTT
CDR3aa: CASSQETGNQPQHF

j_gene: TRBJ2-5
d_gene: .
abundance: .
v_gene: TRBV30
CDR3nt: TGTGCCTGGAGTGTACAGGGTGGTGAGACCCAGTACTTC
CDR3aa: CAWSVQGGETQYF

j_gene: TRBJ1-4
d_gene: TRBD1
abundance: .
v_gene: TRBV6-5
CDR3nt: TGTGCCAGCAGTCGGCCCTCAGGGGGAAATGAAAAACTGTTTTTT
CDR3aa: CASSRPSGGNEKLFF

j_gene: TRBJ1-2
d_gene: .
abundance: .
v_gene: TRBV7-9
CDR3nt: TGTGCCAGCAGCATCCAGGGTTCTGGCTACACCTTC
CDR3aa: CASSIQGSGYTF

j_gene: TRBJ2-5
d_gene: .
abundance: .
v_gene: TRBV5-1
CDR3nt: TGCGCCAGCAGCTTGGGACTCCGGATAGAGACCCAGTACTTC
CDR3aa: CASSLGLRIETQYF

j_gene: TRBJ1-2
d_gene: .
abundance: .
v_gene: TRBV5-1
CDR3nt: TGCGCCAGCAGCCCTCCCGGGGGGGCCGCCTATGGCTACACCTTC
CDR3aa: CASSPPGGAAYGYTF

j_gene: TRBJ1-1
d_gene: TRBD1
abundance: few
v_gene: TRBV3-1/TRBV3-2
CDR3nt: TGTGCCAGCAGCCAATCCGCCCCAGGGGGACAAGCTTTCTTT
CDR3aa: CASSQSAPGGQAFF

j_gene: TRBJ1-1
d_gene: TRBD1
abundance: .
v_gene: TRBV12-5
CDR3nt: TGTGCTAGTGGTCCAGGACAGGGGACCCTGAACACTGAAGCTTTCTTT
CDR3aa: CASGPGQGTLNTEAFF

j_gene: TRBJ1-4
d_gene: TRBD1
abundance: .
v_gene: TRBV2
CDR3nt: TGTGCCAGCAGTGGGTTTCCACAGGGGGGTGAAAAACTGTTTTTT
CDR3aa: CASSGFPQGGEKLFF

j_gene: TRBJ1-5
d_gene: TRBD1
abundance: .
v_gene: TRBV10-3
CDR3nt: TGTGCCATCAGTGAGGGGACAGTTGGCAAAGGTCAGCCCCAGCATTTT
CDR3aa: CAISEGTVGKGQPQHF

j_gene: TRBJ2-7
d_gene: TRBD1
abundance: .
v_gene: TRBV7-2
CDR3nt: TGTGCCAGCAGCGTACAGGGGCCCCCGGTTTCCTACGAGCAGTACTTC
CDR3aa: CASSVQGPPVSYEQYF

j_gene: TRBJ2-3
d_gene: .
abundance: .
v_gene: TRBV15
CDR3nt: TGTGCCACCAGCAGAGGTCGGCCGGGGGGCCCAGATACGCAGTATTTT
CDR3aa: CATSRGRPGGPDTQYF

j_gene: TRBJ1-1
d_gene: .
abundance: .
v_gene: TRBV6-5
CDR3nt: TGTGCCAGCAGTTATCGGTTGGGCAGGGTCACTGAAGCTTTCTTT
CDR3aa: CASSYRLGRVTEAFF

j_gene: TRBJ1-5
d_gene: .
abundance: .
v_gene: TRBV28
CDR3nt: TGTGCCAGCAGCCCCCCACCGACCAGGGCCAATCAGCCCCAGCATTTT
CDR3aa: CASSPPPTRANQPQHF

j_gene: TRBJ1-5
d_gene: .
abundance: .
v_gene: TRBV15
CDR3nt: TGTGCCACCAGCAGAGATCGCCCAAGGGAGCAGCCCCAGCATTTT
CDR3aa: CATSRDRPREQPQHF

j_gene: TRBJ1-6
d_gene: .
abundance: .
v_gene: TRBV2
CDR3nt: TGTGCCAGCAGTGCGGCAGGGCCCGGTTCACCCCTCCACTTT
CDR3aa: CASSAAGPGSPLHF

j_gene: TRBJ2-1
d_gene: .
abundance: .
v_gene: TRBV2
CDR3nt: TGTGCCAGCAGTGACAGGGAATACAATGAGCAGTTCTTC
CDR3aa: CASSDREYNEQFF

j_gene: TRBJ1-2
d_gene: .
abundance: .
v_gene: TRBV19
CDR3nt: TGTGCCAGTGGGAACAGGGAGAGCTATGGCTACACCTTC
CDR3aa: CASGNRESYGYTF

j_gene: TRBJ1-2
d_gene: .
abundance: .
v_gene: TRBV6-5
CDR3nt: TGTGCCAGCAGTCAATTTCCGGGCGGGGGCTACACCTTC
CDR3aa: CASSQFPGGGYTF

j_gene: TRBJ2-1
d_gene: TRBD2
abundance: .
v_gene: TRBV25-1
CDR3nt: TGTGCCAGCAGAGGGAGGGCCTACAATGAGCAGTTCTTC
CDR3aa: CASRGRAYNEQFF

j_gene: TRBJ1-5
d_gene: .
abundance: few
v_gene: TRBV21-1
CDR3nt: TGTGCCAGCAGCAACCACCGGGACAGCGACAATCAGCCCCAGCATTTT
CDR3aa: CASSNHRDSDNQPQHF

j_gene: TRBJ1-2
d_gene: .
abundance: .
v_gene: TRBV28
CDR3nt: TGTGCCAGCAGTTTACTCTACAGGGTCCGTAACTATGGCTACACCTTC
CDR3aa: CASSLLYRVRNYGYTF

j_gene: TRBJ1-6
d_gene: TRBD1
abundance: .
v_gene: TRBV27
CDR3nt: TGTGCCAGCAGTACCGGACAGGGCGCCGCACGTAGGTCACCCCTCCACTTT
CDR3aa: CASSTGQGAARRSPLHF

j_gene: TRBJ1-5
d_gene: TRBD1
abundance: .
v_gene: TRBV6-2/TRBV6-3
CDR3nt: TGTGCCAGCAGTCTGACAGGGGACAATCAGCCCCAGCATTTT
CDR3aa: CASSLTGDNQPQHF

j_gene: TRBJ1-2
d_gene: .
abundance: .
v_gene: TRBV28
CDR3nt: TGTGCCAGCACCGTTACCGGTGTTGGGGGGGCGGGTGGCTACACCTTC
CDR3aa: CASTVTGVGGAGGYTF

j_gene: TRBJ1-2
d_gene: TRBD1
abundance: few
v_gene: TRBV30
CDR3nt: TGTGCCTGGAGAGGGGGGTCAGGGGGTAACTATGGCTACACCTTC
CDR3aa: CAWRGGSGGNYGYTF

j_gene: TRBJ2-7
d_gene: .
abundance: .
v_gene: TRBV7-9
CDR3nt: TGTGCCAGCAGCTACAGGACCCTATACGAGCAGTACTTC
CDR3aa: CASSYRTLYEQYF

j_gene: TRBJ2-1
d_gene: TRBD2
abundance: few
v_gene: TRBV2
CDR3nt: TGTGCCAGCAGTGAACGGTTTAGCGGGGGCGGAAATGAGCAGTTCTTC
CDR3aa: CASSERFSGGGNEQFF

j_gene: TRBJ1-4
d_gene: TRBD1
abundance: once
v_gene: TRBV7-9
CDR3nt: TGTGCCAGCAGCTTGGGGACAGGGTTTCTCGAAAAACTGTTTTTT
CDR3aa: CASSLGTGFLEKLFF

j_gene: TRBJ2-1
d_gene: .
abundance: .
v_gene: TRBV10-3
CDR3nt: TGTGCCGCCAGGGAAGGGGGCTCCTACAATGAGCAGTTCTTC
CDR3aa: CAAREGGSYNEQFF

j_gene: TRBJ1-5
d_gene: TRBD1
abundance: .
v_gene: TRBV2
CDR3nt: TGTGCCAGCAGTGAAGCAGCGACAGGGGATCAGCCCCAGCATTTT
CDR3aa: CASSEAATGDQPQHF

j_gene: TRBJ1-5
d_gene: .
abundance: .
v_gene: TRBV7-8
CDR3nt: TGTGCCAGCAGCCCGAGGGAGGGTTCAAGCAATCAGCCCCAGCATTTT
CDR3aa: CASSPREGSSNQPQHF

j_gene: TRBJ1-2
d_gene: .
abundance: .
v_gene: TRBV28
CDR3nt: TGTGCCAGCAGTTTCCCACAGTATGGCTACACCTTC
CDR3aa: CASSFPQYGYTF